This T cell receptor (beta chain) was found in a study of identical twins. Study-wide findings and caveats: There were fewer insertions in abundant cord blood beta clonotypes, but memory repertoires showed no such pattern.

Each CDR3 protein is one row after TCRdb ran MiXCR on the 5' RACE reads. Of some 440,000 distinct CDR3 sequences listed, 20% to 30% are singletons. In the case of this clonotype: Its antigen is not known.

The CDR3 has 15 residues. V shed 5 bases and J shed 5 bases, with 18 bases lying between them. Germline CDR1 reads LNHNV; CDR2 reads YYDKDF (reference sequence). The data were also submitted as part of a second study, on T cells expressing NK-cell markers.

The chain combines TRBV15 with TRBJ1-2; D remains unclear. Material: CD4+ T cells sorted from blood. The TCR comes from a young woman in good health. CDR3 sequence reads: CATSLWARSPYGYTF. The CDR3 DNA reads as TGTGCCACCAGCCTCTGGGCCCGCTCCCCATATGGCTACACCTTC.